The 31 T cell receptor beta chains below all came from one sample that was sequenced in a study of blood T cell repertoires in COVID-19. Profiling relied on immunoSEQ multiplex PCR, and the TCRdb table lists in-frame clones only, not all of them. The sample has 170,000 or so clones, roughly nine tenths seen once. Sequencing was done on a sample of PBMCs or T cells enriched from blood (not recorded which). Source of these receptors: a woman aged 45-60 years who had recovered from COVID-19.

The rearrangement links TRBV12-5 to TRBJ1-6, with a possible D match to TRBD1 (6 bases). Germline V CDR1 and CDR2: LGHNT, FRNRAP. CDR3 length: 13 residues. V lost 5 bases and J lost 8, with 10 bases in between. DNA for the CDR3: TGTGCTAGTGGTATCAACAGGGATTCACCCCTCCACTTT. This gives the protein CASGINRDSPLHF.

The chain is built from TRBV7-2 and TRBJ2-2; no clear D. The V end lost 5 bases, the J end lost 8 bases, and 9 bases lay between the germline ends. The CDR3 is 12 residues long. Looked up from germline, CDR1 is SGHTA and CDR2 is FQGNSA. CDR3 sequence reads: CASSQTKGELFF. The CDR3 DNA is TGTGCCAGCAGCCAGACAAAGGGGGAGCTGTTTTTT.

This chain joins TRBV10-2 and TRBJ2-2; D might be TRBD2 (5 bases). The CDR3 extends over 14 amino acids. Trimming pared 6 bases from V and 3 bases from J, leaving 11 bases between. Looked up from germline, CDR1 is WSHSY and CDR2 is SAAADI. The DNA for the CDR3 is TGCGCCAGCAGCTCTCGGGGTGACACCGGGGAGCTGTTTTTT. This encodes CASSSRGDTGELFF.

This sequence joins TRBV28 and TRBJ1-3; 7 positions match TRBD1. Germline CDR1 reads MDHEN; CDR2 reads SYDVKM. The CDR3 has 15 residues. The J segment lost 4 bases and the V segment lost 8 bases, leaving 11 bases of the junction unmatched. The CDR3 sequence is CASGRQGAGGNTIYF. CDR3 coding DNA: TGTGCCAGCGGTAGACAGGGCGCGGGGGGAAACACCATATATTTT.

This chain joins TRBV11-2 and TRBJ2-1, with 8 bases that match TRBD2. Germline V gene sequence: CDR1 SGHAT, CDR2 FQNNGV. The V and J ends lost 5 bases and 8 bases, in that order; junction bases with no gene match: 8. The CDR3 length is 14 residues. The CDR3 region is CASSPPGGADEQFF. The CDR3 bases are TGTGCCAGCAGCCCCCCGGGGGGGGCGGATGAGCAGTTCTTC.

In its sample, this clone was seen once. V usage is TRBV5-6 and J usage is TRBJ2-7; D is undetermined. The ends were cut back, 0 bases at V and 3 bases at J, with 7 bases in the middle. Germline assignment: CDR1 SGHDT and CDR2 YYEEEE. The CDR3 spans 13 residues. This CDR3 reads CASSLGQIYEQYF. CDR3 bases: TGTGCCAGCAGCTTGGGTCAGATCTACGAGCAGTACTTC.

The chain uses TRBV28 and TRBJ2-4; TRBD1 aligns across 8 bases. The junction had 6 bases not matched to a gene; V was cut back by 3 bases and J by 2 bases. Germline V gene sequence: CDR1 MDHEN, CDR2 SYDVKM. The CDR3 runs to 16 residues. CDR3 bases: TGTGCCAGCAGTTTGGACAGGGCGGGGCCCAAAAACATTCAGTACTTC. Translation: CASSLDRAGPKNIQYF.

The chain combines TRBV24-1 with TRBJ1-5; TRBD1 aligns across 7 bases. V lost 9 bases and J lost 3; bases outside the gene matches: 7. Looked up from germline, CDR1 is KGHDR and CDR2 is SFDVKD. The CDR3 runs 14 residues. CDR3 sequence reads: CATAGTDYNQPQHF. CDR3 DNA: TGTGCCACCGCAGGGACAGATTACAATCAGCCCCAGCATTTT.

The genes are TRBV4-1 and TRBJ2-7, with TRBD2 as a possible D gene (6 bases). The CDR3 is 16 amino acids. Deletions cut 0 bases from V and 5 bases from J, with 17 bases between. Germline values: CDR1 MGHRA, CDR2 YSYEKL. Here the CDR3 reads CASSQDSGETIDEQYF. The DNA of the CDR3 is TGCGCCAGCAGCCAAGATTCGGGGGAAACCATCGACGAGCAGTACTTC.

The V call is TRBV4-1, the J call TRBJ2-3, with 8 bases matching TRBD2. Trimming at V came to 5 bases and at J to 5 bases, leaving 3 bases not matched to a gene. Germline V lookup: CDR1 MGHRA, CDR2 YSYEKL. CDR3 length: 13 residues. The CDR3 DNA follows: TGCGCCAGCAGCGGGCTAGCGGGAGATACGCAGTATTTT. It is translated as CASSGLAGDTQYF.

Comments on this clone: Other DNA sequences in the same sample also yield this CDR3. In DNA form, the CDR3 reads TGTGCCAGCAGTCTAGCGGGAGGGTACAATGAGCAGTTCTTC. This gives the protein CASSLAGGYNEQFF. This sequence joins TRBV7-9 and TRBJ2-1, with 12 bases lining up with TRBD2. CDR3 length: 14 residues. Unmatched junction bases numbered 1, after V lost 6 bases and J lost 4 bases. Per the germline V gene, CDR1 is SEHNR and CDR2 is FQNEAQ (reference sequence).

The CDR3 DNA reads TGTGCCAGCAGCCCCCTCCGGGGCGGGGCGTCCTACGAGCAGTACTTC. Amino acid sequence: CASSPLRGGASYEQYF. This rearrangement joins TRBV11-2 to TRBJ2-7; weak D call: TRBD2 (6 bases). V was shortened by 5 bases and J by 1 base, with 18 bases between the two germline ends. The CDR3 is made up of 16 amino acids. Germline CDR1 and CDR2: SGHAT and FQNNGV.

V and J are TRBV5-1 and TRBJ1-5; 12 positions agree with TRBD1. The V segment lost 3 bases and the J segment 6 bases; nucleotides outside the gene matches: 7. Germline V gives CDR1 SGHRS, CDR2 YFSETQ. The CDR3 runs to 16 residues. CDR3 residues: CASSYPGQGAPQPQHF. The CDR3 DNA is TGCGCCAGCAGCTACCCGGGACAGGGGGCCCCTCAGCCCCAGCATTTT.

This clone came up many times. The V call is TRBV19, the J call TRBJ1-2; 9 bases map to TRBD1. CDR1 and CDR2 (germline): LNHDA, SQIVND (reference sequence). V lost 8 bases to trimming and J lost 6 bases; unmatched junction nucleotides: 10. This CDR3 region has 14 residues. The CDR3 region is CASHNRGREDGYTF. The CDR3 DNA reads TGTGCCAGTCATAACAGGGGGCGAGAAGATGGCTACACCTTC.

The V gene is TRBV30, the J gene TRBJ2-1, with D unresolved. The CDR3 consists of 13 residues. CDR1 is GTSNPN and CDR2 is SVGIG in the germline V gene (reference sequence). The V gene lost 3 bases and the J gene lost 7 bases, with 13 bases spanning the gap. CDR3 in amino acids: CAWSGMTGNEQFF. For the CDR3, the DNA is TGTGCCTGGAGCGGTATGACTGGGAATGAGCAGTTCTTC.

This clone was counted once. This chain joins TRBV6-5 and TRBJ1-1; possibly TRBD1 for D (6 bases). CDR3 length equals 11 residues. From germline, CDR1 is MNHEY and CDR2 SVGAGI. V lost 6 bases and J lost 8, with 10 bases in between. CDR3: CASRLGTEAFF. CDR3 DNA: TGTGCCAGCAGGCTCGGGACAGAAGCTTTCTTT.

The chain combines TRBV27 with TRBJ2-3, with D possibly matching TRBD2 (5 bases). Germline V gene data show CDR1 as MNHEY and CDR2 as SMNVEV (reference sequence). The germline V and J ends were trimmed by 7 bases and 3 bases, with 17 bases remaining between them. The CDR3 length is 15 residues. The CDR3 DNA reads TGTGCCAGCACCGGACTTTCGGTGGGTACAGATACGCAGTATTTT. Translated: CASTGLSVGTDTQYF.

The chain couples TRBV28 to TRBJ2-7; 9 bases are shared with TRBD1. Germline V gene data show CDR1 as MDHEN and CDR2 as SYDVKM. CDR3 length equals 14 residues. Trimming removed 7 bases from V and 2 bases from J; junction bases left unmatched: 6. CDR3 amino acids: CASNIQGAAYEQYF. CDR3 in DNA: TGTGCCAGCAACATACAGGGGGCGGCCTACGAGCAGTACTTC.

The chain joins TRBV7-9 to TRBJ2-7; 7 nucleotides align to TRBD2. CDR1 and CDR2 (germline): SEHNR, FQNEAQ (reference sequence). Trimming cost V 5 bases and J 3 bases; bases outside gene matches: 4. The CDR3 consists of 13 residues. The CDR3 sequence is CASSPPGGYEQYF. The DNA of the CDR3 is TGTGCCAGCAGCCCCCCGGGGGGCTACGAGCAGTACTTC.

About this clone itself: One end of the junction does not line up with germline, which may come from a read error. The gene calls are TRBV6-4 and TRBJ2-3; TRBD2 matches 11 bases. CDR3 length: 14 residues. The germline V gene has CDR1 MRHNA and CDR2 SNTAGT. The CDR3 sequence: CASSDSATSGSLNF. The CDR3 bases are TGTGCCAGCAGTGACTCGGCCACTAGCGGGAGTTTAAATTTT.

V is TRBV19 and J is TRBJ1-2, with 7 nucleotides matching TRBD1. The CDR3 has 16 amino acids. The V segment lost 7 bases and the J segment 3 bases; nucleotides outside the gene matches: 14. In germline, CDR1 is LNHDA, CDR2 SQIVND (reference sequence). The DNA of the CDR3 is TGTGCCAGTACCATTTCTTGGGCGCAGGGGGACTATGGCTACACCTTC. This sequence encodes CASTISWAQGDYGYTF.

CDR3 nucleotides: TGTGCCAGCAGTCGAGGACAGGAAGATTTAAATGAAAAACTGTTTTTT. It codes for CASSRGQEDLNEKLFF. J is TRBJ1-4 and V is TRBV14; 7 bases are shared with TRBD1. CDR1 is SGHDN, CDR2 FVKESK, per germline. Trimming took 6 bases from V and 5 from J; bases not matched to a gene: 12. The CDR3 covers 16 residues.

This clone has only one observation. The chain couples TRBV24-1 to TRBJ2-2; D is possibly TRBD1 (5 bases). CDR1 KGHDR and CDR2 SFDVKD come from the germline V gene. Deletions cut 4 bases from V and 4 bases from J, with 15 bases between. The CDR3 covers 16 residues. The CDR3 protein is CATSDPWGESTGELFF. CDR3 DNA sequence: TGTGCCACCAGTGACCCCTGGGGCGAATCCACCGGGGAGCTGTTTTTT.

The CDR3 bases are TGTGCCAGTAGTATCGGGTTACGGGGCTACACCTTC. As protein: CASSIGLRGYTF. This chain joins TRBV19 and TRBJ1-2; D is undetermined. Per germline, CDR1 LNHDA and CDR2 SQIVND (reference sequence). The CDR3 runs to 12 residues. Trimming removed 3 bases from V and 8 bases from J, with 10 bases in between. Based on the CDR3 plus reference TRBV19 and TRBJ1-2, the full variable domain is DGGITQSPKYLFRKEGQNVTLSCEQNLNHDAMYWYRQDPGQGLRLIYYSQIVNDFQKGDIAEGYSVSREKKESFPLTVTSAQKNPTAFYLCASSIGLRGYTFGSGTRLTVV.

V usage is TRBV19 and J usage is TRBJ1-1; 7 bases are shared with TRBD1. Per germline, CDR1 LNHDA and CDR2 SQIVND (reference sequence). This CDR3 region has 14 residues. After removal of 3 bases from V and 1 base from J, the junction contained 2 bases not matched to a gene. The CDR3 reads CASSIRTGNTEAFF. CDR3 sequence (DNA): TGTGCCAGTAGTATTAGGACAGGGAACACTGAAGCTTTCTTT.

The rearrangement uses TRBV5-6 and TRBJ2-5; possibly TRBD2 for D (6 bases). CDR1 is SGHDT and CDR2 is YYEEEE in the germline V gene. V lost 4 bases and J 4 bases, leaving 14 bases between the germline ends. This CDR3 is 14 amino acids long. The CDR3 DNA is TGTGCCAGCAGCCCACCCGGGGGATCAGAGACCCAGTACTTC. Translation gives CASSPPGGSETQYF.

This clone was recorded only once. The genes are TRBV7-2 and TRBJ1-4; D perhaps matches TRBD1 (6 bases). V lost 1 base to trimming and J lost 3 bases, with 9 bases between them. The CDR3 sequence is 15 residues long. Germline CDR1 is SGHTA and CDR2 is FQGNSA. The DNA for the CDR3 is TGTGCCAGCAGCTTAGATCCAGGGGCTAATGAAAAACTGTTTTTT. This sequence encodes CASSLDPGANEKLFF.

The genes are TRBV6-5 and TRBJ2-5; 10 bases fit TRBD1. The CDR3 has 14 amino acids. After removal of 5 bases from V and 4 bases from J, the junction contained 4 bases not matched to a gene. CDR1 and CDR2 (germline): MNHEY, SVGAGI. The CDR3 DNA reads as TGTGCCAGCAGTCGACAGGGGGCGGGAGAGACCCAGTACTTC. The encoded protein is CASSRQGAGETQYF.

The rearrangement joins TRBV28 to TRBJ1-1, with TRBD1 matching 10 bases. This CDR3 is 15 amino acids long. The V segment lost 5 bases and the J segment 4 bases; nucleotides outside the gene matches: 7. From germline, CDR1 is MDHEN and CDR2 SYDVKM. CDR3 coding DNA: TGTGCCAGCAGTGGAGGGGGACAGGGGAGCACTGAAGCTTTCTTT. Residues: CASSGGGQGSTEAFF.

This sequence joins TRBV7-2 and TRBJ1-5; D perhaps matches TRBD1 (5 bases). The CDR3 length is 16 residues. V lost 3 bases and J 7 bases, leaving 19 bases between the germline ends. The germline CDR1 and CDR2 sequences are SGHTA and FQGNSA. This chain's CDR3 is CASSFGGGGVNQPQHF. For the CDR3, the DNA is TGTGCCAGCAGCTTCGGTGGCGGGGGAGTAAACCAGCCCCAGCATTTT.

The chain joins TRBV6-4 to TRBJ2-1, with 10 bases matching TRBD2. Looked up from germline, CDR1 is MRHNA and CDR2 is SNTAGT. Trimming took 6 bases from V and 3 from J; bases not matched to a gene: 5. The CDR3 is made up of 15 amino acids. The CDR3 spells CASSAGLADYNEQFF. The CDR3, as DNA: TGTGCCAGCAGCGCAGGACTAGCGGACTACAATGAGCAGTTCTTC.